This is a list of T cell receptor beta chains from one sample in a study of cytomegalovirus exposure and HLA in healthy donors. Sequencing was performed with immunoSEQ multiplex PCR; in TCRdb, only in-frame clones are kept and a portion is missing. The sample lists over 85,000 clones, about 60% occurring once. The sequencing input was PBMCs. The receptors shown here come from a human donor in good health. The CDR3 runs from the conserved cysteine through the conserved F or W. A D gene is named only where the DNA matches it firmly. Size values are once, few and many counts, or a class for expanded clones, and some rows have none.

clone size: .
V gene: TRBV4-1
J gene: TRBJ1-1
D gene: .
CDR3 protein: CASSQAGAGITEAFF
CDR3 DNA: TGCGCCAGCAGCCAAGCTGGGGCAGGGATCACTGAAGCTTTCTTT

clone size: .
V gene: TRBV4-1
J gene: TRBJ1-3
D gene: .
CDR3 protein: CASSLRGSYSGNTIYF
CDR3 DNA: TGCGCCAGCAGCCTACGAGGATCTTACTCTGGAAACACCATATATTTT

clone size: .
V gene: TRBV30
J gene: TRBJ2-1
D gene: TRBD1
CDR3 protein: CAWSGWTGYNEQFF
CDR3 DNA: TGTGCCTGGAGTGGATGGACAGGGTACAATGAGCAGTTCTTC

clone size: .
V gene: TRBV9
J gene: TRBJ2-3
D gene: .
CDR3 protein: CASSVEGSGPTDTQYF
CDR3 DNA: TGTGCCAGCAGCGTGGAAGGGAGCGGACCCACAGATACGCAGTATTTT

clone size: .
V gene: TRBV10-3
J gene: TRBJ2-7
D gene: .
CDR3 protein: CAISETGPASYEQYF
CDR3 DNA: TGTGCCATCAGTGAGACAGGACCAGCTTCCTACGAGCAGTACTTC

clone size: once
V gene: TRBV4-1
J gene: TRBJ1-5
D gene: .
CDR3 protein: CASSQVNTENQPQHF
CDR3 DNA: TGCGCCAGCAGCCAAGTCAACACAGAAAATCAGCCCCAGCATTTT

clone size: .
V gene: TRBV4-1
J gene: TRBJ1-1
D gene: .
CDR3 protein: CASSQELGGQLVNTEAFF
CDR3 DNA: TGCGCCAGCAGCCAAGAATTGGGGGGGCAGTTGGTGAACACTGAAGCTTTCTTT

clone size: once
V gene: TRBV30
J gene: TRBJ2-5
D gene: .
CDR3 protein: CAWSGSGVREQYF
CDR3 DNA: TGTGCCTGGAGTGGGTCGGGAGTTAGGGAGCAGTACTTC

clone size: .
V gene: TRBV28
J gene: TRBJ1-2
D gene: .
CDR3 protein: CASSLAVGYGYTF
CDR3 DNA: TGTGCCAGCAGTTTGGCGGTAGGTTATGGCTACACCTTC

clone size: .
V gene: TRBV4-2
J gene: TRBJ1-5
D gene: .
CDR3 protein: CASSQTGTSNQPQHF
CDR3 DNA: TGTGCCAGCAGCCAAACAGGGACTAGCAATCAGCCCCAGCATTTT

clone size: .
V gene: TRBV19
J gene: TRBJ1-1
D gene: .
CDR3 protein: CASSPWTAGVNTEAFF
CDR3 DNA: TGTGCCAGTAGTCCCTGGACAGCCGGCGTGAACACTGAAGCTTTCTTT

clone size: .
V gene: TRBV6-5
J gene: TRBJ1-5
D gene: .
CDR3 protein: CASKSREDNSQPQHF
CDR3 DNA: TGTGCCAGCAAGTCCAGGGAGGACAACTCTCAGCCCCAGCATTTT

clone size: .
V gene: TRBV5-8
J gene: TRBJ2-7
D gene: .
CDR3 protein: CASSLSAGQIYEQYF
CDR3 DNA: TGTGCCAGCAGCTTGAGCGCGGGACAGATTTACGAGCAGTACTTC

clone size: .
V gene: TRBV7-8
J gene: TRBJ1-1
D gene: .
CDR3 protein: CASSFGGVTEAFF
CDR3 DNA: TGTGCCAGCAGCTTTGGGGGGGTCACTGAAGCTTTCTTT

clone size: .
V gene: TRBV7-9
J gene: TRBJ2-6
D gene: .
CDR3 protein: CASSLGQSSGANVLTF
CDR3 DNA: TGTGCCAGCAGCTTAGGACAGAGCTCTGGGGCCAACGTCCTGACTTTC

clone size: .
V gene: TRBV25-1
J gene: TRBJ2-1
D gene: TRBD2
CDR3 protein: CASSESGTSNEQFF
CDR3 DNA: TGTGCCAGCAGTGAATCAGGGACTAGCAATGAGCAGTTCTTC

clone size: few
V gene: TRBV19
J gene: TRBJ1-5
D gene: .
CDR3 protein: CASRGDNQPQHF
CDR3 DNA: TGTGCCTCGCGGGGGGACAATCAGCCCCAGCATTTT

clone size: .
V gene: TRBV28
J gene: TRBJ2-3
D gene: TRBD2
CDR3 protein: CASSLFGTSRHTDTQYF
CDR3 DNA: TGTGCCAGCAGTTTATTCGGGACTAGCCGACACACAGATACGCAGTATTTT

clone size: .
V gene: TRBV27
J gene: TRBJ2-1
D gene: .
CDR3 protein: CASTSDYNEQFF
CDR3 DNA: TGTGCCAGCACTAGCGACTACAATGAGCAGTTCTTC

clone size: .
V gene: TRBV28
J gene: TRBJ2-1
D gene: TRBD2
CDR3 protein: CASSLLTISGRAGGYNEQFF
CDR3 DNA: TGTGCCAGCAGTTTACTCACGATCAGCGGGAGGGCCGGTGGGTACAATGAGCAGTTCTTC

clone size: .
V gene: TRBV7-2
J gene: TRBJ2-1
D gene: TRBD1
CDR3 protein: CASSRRQGGYNEQFF
CDR3 DNA: TGTGCCAGCAGCCGGCGACAGGGGGGATACAATGAGCAGTTCTTC

clone size: .
V gene: TRBV6-6
J gene: TRBJ2-7
D gene: TRBD2
CDR3 protein: CASSRTSGAGSYEQYF
CDR3 DNA: TGTGCCAGCAGTCGGACTAGCGGGGCTGGCTCCTACGAGCAGTACTTC

clone size: few
V gene: TRBV27
J gene: TRBJ1-2
D gene: .
CDR3 protein: CASSLSTGYGYTF
CDR3 DNA: TGTGCCAGCAGTTTAAGCACAGGGTATGGCTACACCTTC

clone size: .
V gene: TRBV7-9
J gene: TRBJ2-5
D gene: TRBD2
CDR3 protein: CASSLGGGWRETQYF
CDR3 DNA: TGTGCCAGCAGCTTGGGCGGGGGGTGGAGAGAGACCCAGTACTTC

clone size: few
V gene: TRBV19
J gene: TRBJ1-1
D gene: TRBD1
CDR3 protein: CASSRQGLGTEAFF
CDR3 DNA: TGTGCCAGTAGTAGACAGGGGCTTGGTACTGAAGCTTTCTTT

clone size: .
V gene: TRBV5-1
J gene: TRBJ2-1
D gene: .
CDR3 protein: CASSRETGMYNEQFF
CDR3 DNA: TGCGCCAGCAGCCGGGAAACCGGGATGTACAATGAGCAGTTCTTC

clone size: .
V gene: TRBV7-9
J gene: TRBJ2-7
D gene: .
CDR3 protein: CASSLGQGTYEQYF
CDR3 DNA: TGTGCCAGCAGCTTAGGGCAGGGGACCTACGAGCAGTACTTC

clone size: once
V gene: TRBV6-5
J gene: TRBJ2-5
D gene: TRBD2
CDR3 protein: CASGGELAGRETQYF
CDR3 DNA: TGTGCCAGCGGAGGGGAACTAGCGGGACGAGAGACCCAGTACTTC

clone size: .
V gene: TRBV4-1
J gene: TRBJ2-7
D gene: TRBD2
CDR3 protein: CASSSGKLSYEQYF
CDR3 DNA: TGCGCCAGTAGTAGCGGGAAGCTTTCCTACGAGCAGTACTTC

clone size: few
V gene: TRBV6-6
J gene: TRBJ2-5
D gene: .
CDR3 protein: CASTRGGWETQYF
CDR3 DNA: TGTGCCAGTACAAGGGGGGGTTGGGAGACCCAGTACTTC